Listed below are T cell receptor beta chains from one sample, sequenced in a study of identical twins. TCRdb processed the 5' RACE reads anew with MiXCR; each CDR3 protein has one entry. Among fewer than 650,000 distinct CDR3 sequences listed, just under 10% were seen once. These data are also associated with another study on yellow fever vaccine responses in identical twins.

Sequencing was done on a sample of PBMCs. Receptor source: a woman younger than 35 in good health. The CDR3 runs from the conserved cysteine through the conserved F or W.

V	J	CDR3
TRBV28	TRBJ2-2	CASSRGTGTTGELFF
TRBV6-1	TRBJ2-1	CASAIDSYNEQFF
TRBV29-1	TRBJ2-3	CSVELAGDSTDTQYF
TRBV20-1	TRBJ2-1	CSARDTLYNEQFF
TRBV19	TRBJ2-7	CASSNVPGLGEQYF
TRBV10-3	TRBJ2-7	CAIGAREDYEQYF
TRBV3-1	TRBJ2-1	CASSPRTSGSLKQFF
TRBV6-1	TRBJ2-1	CAVSGGYYNEQFF
TRBV3-1	TRBJ2-1	CASCLDYGEVVSYNEQFF
TRBV24-1	TRBJ2-3	CATSGGGISTDTQYF
TRBV5-1	TRBJ1-4	CASSFSSREKLFF
TRBV13	TRBJ2-7	CASSLGQDRDYEQYF
TRBV5-1	TRBJ2-7	CASSLVSGEVVEQYF
TRBV6-5	TRBJ1-6	CASSYWDVGSPLHF
TRBV20-1	TRBJ2-1	CSAKTGYSYNEQFF
TRBV7-2	TRBJ2-7	CASSLAVIGQGGNYEQYF